This TCR beta chain was recovered during a study of regulatory T cells in long-lasting Graves disease. CDR1 SGHRS and CDR2 YFSETQ come from the germline V gene. CDR3 length: 17 amino acids. V trimming: 2 bases; J trimming: 5 bases; junction bases outside the gene matches: 6. Notes on the study in general: TRBV28, TRBJ1-2 and TRBJ2-5 were segments that persistent disease favored.

Both iRepertoire HTBI primers and Arm-PCR of CDR3 regions were used to build the TCR beta libraries. One entry per CDR3 protein results from TCRdb running MiXCR on the multiplex PCR reads. The data show some 450,000 distinct CDR3 sequences, roughly a quarter seen once. Of note for this clonotype: No antigen is known for it.

Time point in this sample: persistent/refractory GD, antithyroid drugs over 5 years with positive TRAb. The authors made the TCR library using RNA they extracted from PBMCs. As a group, patients came from one endocrinology department in Xi'an, China. The material sequenced was peripheral blood mononuclear cells (PBMCs), taken when the disease was refractory, from a patient treated with antithyroid drugs. The TCR originated in a female donor with Graves disease. The rearrangement uses TRBV5-1 and TRBJ2-2, with 13 bases fitting TRBD2. CDR3 region: CASSFLGLAGYTGELFF. The CDR3, as DNA: TGCGCCAGCAGCTTTTTGGGACTAGCGGGATATACCGGGGAGCTGTTTTTT.